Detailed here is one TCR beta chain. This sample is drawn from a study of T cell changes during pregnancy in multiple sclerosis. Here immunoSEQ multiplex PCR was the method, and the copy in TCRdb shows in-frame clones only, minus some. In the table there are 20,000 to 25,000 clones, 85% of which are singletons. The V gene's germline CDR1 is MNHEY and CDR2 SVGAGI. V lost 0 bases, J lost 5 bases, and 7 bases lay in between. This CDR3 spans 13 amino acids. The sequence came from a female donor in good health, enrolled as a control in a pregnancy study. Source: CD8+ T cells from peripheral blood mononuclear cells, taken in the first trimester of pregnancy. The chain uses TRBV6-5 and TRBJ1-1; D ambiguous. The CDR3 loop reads CASSYSARTEAFF. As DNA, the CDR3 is TGTGCCAGCAGTTACTCGGCCAGGACTGAAGCTTTCTTT.